Listed below are T cell receptor beta chains from one sample, sequenced in a study of regulatory T cells in long-lasting Graves disease. TCRdb analysed the multiplex PCR reads with MiXCR anew, one entry per CDR3 protein. The data contain about 620,000 distinct CDR3 sequences, 16% of them singletons. In addition, the sample was reused for a study of T cells in Graves' hyperthyroidism and ophthalmopathy.

The sample was peripheral blood mononuclear cells (PBMCs), taken at new diagnosis, from a patient treated with antithyroid drugs. These receptors all come from a woman younger than 45 with Graves disease. The CDR3 runs from the conserved cysteine through the conserved F or W. The order of the fields is clone size, D gene, CDR3 length, J gene, V gene, CDR3 DNA, CDR3 protein. D genes are given only for firm matches. Not all rows give a size; the values are once, few, many and, for expanded clones, a class.

size: NA; D: NA; length: 17; J: TRBJ2-5; V: TRBV7-6; DNA: TGTGCCAGCAGCTTAGCTTCTTGGGCAAAACGAGTCGAGACCCAGTACTTC; CDR3: CASSLASWAKRVETQYF
size: many; D: TRBD2; length: 17; J: TRBJ2-5; V: TRBV20-1; DNA: TGCAGTGCAACGCCGGGACTAGCGGTTCAGTACCAAGAGACCCAGTACTTC; CDR3: CSATPGLAVQYQETQYF
size: few; D: NA; length: 17; J: TRBJ2-7; V: TRBV3-1; DNA: TGTGCCAGCAGCCAAGGGCTTTTCCAGGGCTATTTACCCGAGCAGTACTTC; CDR3: CASSQGLFQGYLPEQYF
size: few; D: NA; length: 14; J: TRBJ1-2; V: TRBV20-1; DNA: TGCAGTGCTAGAGTTAAAGCCGGACGGAGGGGCTACACCTTC; CDR3: CSARVKAGRRGYTF
size: many; D: NA; length: 15; J: TRBJ2-7; V: TRBV7-2; DNA: TGTGCCAGCACCCCAGGGAGGGGGGCCACCTACGAGCAGTACTTC; CDR3: CASTPGRGATYEQYF
size: few; D: NA; length: 13; J: TRBJ1-1; V: TRBV9; DNA: TGTGCCAGCGCCGGGACGGGGGGACCTGAAGCTTTCTTT; CDR3: CASAGTGGPEAFF
size: many; D: NA; length: 14; J: TRBJ1-6; V: TRBV28; DNA: TGTGCCAGCAGCTCGACAGGATCGGTTCCACCCCTCCACTTT; CDR3: CASSSTGSVPPLHF
size: many; D: TRBD2; length: 17; J: TRBJ2-2; V: TRBV28; DNA: TGTGCCAGCAGCCTTCGTAGGACTAGCGGATACACCGGGGAGCTGTTTTTT; CDR3: CASSLRRTSGYTGELFF
size: many; D: TRBD1; length: 13; J: TRBJ1-5; V: TRBV6-1; DNA: TGTGCCAGCACAGGGGGCCCGTATCAGCCCCAGCATTTT; CDR3: CASTGGPYQPQHF
size: NA; D: NA; length: 14; J: TRBJ2-2; V: TRBV10-3; DNA: TGTGCCACCGACAGGGGAGGGAGCACCGGGGAGCTGTTTTTT; CDR3: CATDRGGSTGELFF
size: many; D: NA; length: 13; J: TRBJ2-1; V: TRBV2; DNA: TGTGCCAGCAAGGAGGGAGTACTGTATGAGCAGTTCTTC; CDR3: CASKEGVLYEQFF
size: many; D: TRBD1; length: 15; J: TRBJ2-1; V: TRBV11-2; DNA: TGTGCCAGCAGCTTCGGGACAGGGGCTTACAATGAGCAGTTCTTC; CDR3: CASSFGTGAYNEQFF
size: many; D: TRBD2; length: 14; J: TRBJ2-2; V: TRBV2; DNA: TGTGCCAGCAGAGGGCGGGAGGTCACCGGGGAGCTGTTTTTT; CDR3: CASRGREVTGELFF
size: NA; D: TRBD1; length: 15; J: TRBJ1-4; V: TRBV18; DNA: TGTGCCGGCTCACCATCCGGGACAGTAAATGAAAAACTGTTTTTT; CDR3: CAGSPSGTVNEKLFF
size: few; D: TRBD1; length: 17; J: TRBJ1-2; V: TRBV24-1; DNA: TGTGCCACCAGTGAGGGGGGCGGGACAGGGTACATCTATGGCTACACCTTC; CDR3: CATSEGGGTGYIYGYTF
size: NA; D: NA; length: 14; J: TRBJ2-3; V: TRBV18; DNA: TGTGCCAGCTCAGGGGACTTTGAGACAGATACGCAGTATTTT; CDR3: CASSGDFETDTQYF
size: few; D: NA; length: 15; J: TRBJ2-1; V: TRBV7-3; DNA: TGTGCCAGCAGCGCTGAGGGGAGGAGGGACAATGAGCAGTTCTTC; CDR3: CASSAEGRRDNEQFF
size: few; D: NA; length: 14; J: TRBJ1-1; V: TRBV11-2; DNA: TGTGCCAGCAGCTTAGTTGGCGTCAGGGTTGAAGCTTTCTTT; CDR3: CASSLVGVRVEAFF
size: many; D: NA; length: 15; J: TRBJ2-1; V: TRBV15; DNA: TGTGCCACCACTCCCGACAGGCTTCCCTACAATGAGCAGTTCTTC; CDR3: CATTPDRLPYNEQFF
size: NA; D: TRBD2; length: 16; J: TRBJ2-5; V: TRBV7-2; DNA: TGTGCCAGCAGCTTATGGGGACTAGCGGTACAAGAGACCCAGTACTTC; CDR3: CASSLWGLAVQETQYF
size: few; D: TRBD2; length: 16; J: TRBJ2-3; V: TRBV7-9; DNA: TGTGCCAGCAGCCCTCTGGGGCGGGAGGGCGTATATACGCAGTATTTT; CDR3: CASSPLGREGVYTQYF
size: few; D: NA; length: 14; J: TRBJ2-7; V: TRBV5-5; DNA: TGTGCCAGCAGCTGGGGAGGCAAGACCTACGAGCAGTACTTC; CDR3: CASSWGGKTYEQYF
size: NA; D: TRBD1; length: 14; J: TRBJ2-7; V: TRBV7-9; DNA: TGTGCCAGCAGCTTAACCCAGGGGGCCCACGAGCAGTACTTC; CDR3: CASSLTQGAHEQYF
size: NA; D: NA; length: 18; J: TRBJ1-4; V: TRBV30; DNA: TGTGCCATGGAGCGGACGGATACCCAAACTACAACTAATGAAAAACTGTTTTTT; CDR3: CAMERTDTQTTTNEKLFF
size: NA; D: NA; length: 13; J: TRBJ2-1; V: TRBV20-1; DNA: TGCAGTGCTAGATTTACCTGGGACAATGAGCAGTTCTTC; CDR3: CSARFTWDNEQFF
size: many; D: TRBD1; length: 14; J: TRBJ1-1; V: TRBV2; DNA: TGTGCCAGCAGATTAAGGGGACAGATTCTTGAAGCTTTCTTT; CDR3: CASRLRGQILEAFF
size: many; D: TRBD2; length: 17; J: TRBJ2-1; V: TRBV6-5; DNA: TGTGCCAGCAGTTACGACGGCGGGAGGGCCGCGTACAATGAGCAGTTCTTC; CDR3: CASSYDGGRAAYNEQFF